The present T cell receptor (beta chain) was sequenced within a study of blood T cell repertoires in COVID-19. Germline values: CDR1 DFQATT, CDR2 SNEGSKA (reference sequence). This CDR3 has 14 residues. The V gene end was trimmed by 3 bases and the J gene end by 0 bases; junction bases not matched to a gene: 2. This table comes from immunoSEQ multiplex PCR, and its TCRdb copy is limited to in-frame clones, with some not included. The data contain a few hundred thousand clones, 90% of them singletons. Sequencing was done on a sample of peripheral blood. The V gene is TRBV20-1, the J gene TRBJ1-1; 9 nucleotides line up with TRBD1. The sequence came from a woman aged 60-75 years with COVID-19, enrolled during active disease. This CDR3 reads CSASGQGLNTEAFF. The CDR3 DNA is TGCAGTGCTAGTGGACAGGGGTTGAACACTGAAGCTTTCTTT.